This passage covers 32 T cell receptor beta chains from one sample sequenced in a study of blood T cell repertoires in COVID-19 (dated by TCRdb to the early 2020s). Libraries were constructed by the immunoSEQ multiplex PCR assay. The table was pulled from immuneACCESS by TCRdb, which kept in-frame rearrangements only. Such tables lose some clones; where checked, under half of the loss comes from unresolved V genes, and the rest has no known cause. This sample has approximately 170,000 clones in its table, and 74% of those were observed once. The top ten hold about 3% of the sample. The sequenced material came from peripheral blood. The receptors were sampled from a woman aged 80 or over with acute or convalescent COVID-19.

This clone appeared a single time. This chain links TRBV18 with TRBJ1-5; possible D gene TRBD1, 6 bases. V lost 3 bases and J 5 bases, leaving 14 bases between the germline ends. This CDR3 has 15 amino acids. Germline V gives CDR1 KGHSH, CDR2 LQKENI. CDR3 DNA: TGTGCCAGCTCACCTCGGTCCGCAGGGGATCAGCCCCAGCATTTT. Protein: CASSPRSAGDQPQHF.

A word on this clone: Other DNA sequences from this sample encode an identical CDR3 as well. The chain couples TRBV27 to TRBJ2-2; TRBD1 matches 7 bases. The CDR3 consists of 14 residues. Per the germline V gene, CDR1 is MNHEY and CDR2 is SMNVEV (reference sequence). V trimming: 8 bases; J trimming: 4 bases; junction bases outside the gene matches: 7. For the CDR3, the DNA is TGTGCCAGCTCCTCAGACAGGGTCACCGGGGAGCTGTTTTTT. Its protein is CASSSDRVTGELFF.

J is TRBJ2-1 and V is TRBV11-2; D may be TRBD2 (6 bases). There are 17 residues in the CDR3. CDR1 is SGHAT, CDR2 FQNNGV, per germline. The ends were cut back, 0 bases at V and 2 bases at J, with 14 bases in the middle. CDR3 DNA: TGTGCCAGCAGCTTAGATTTCGGGAGATGGGCCTACAATGAGCAGTTCTTC. Translation: CASSLDFGRWAYNEQFF.

V is TRBV19 and J is TRBJ2-3, with 14 bases that match TRBD2. J was trimmed by 5 bases and V by 3 bases; bases with no gene match: 4. Germline assignment: CDR1 LNHDA and CDR2 SQIVND (reference sequence). This CDR3 has 16 amino acids. Here the CDR3 DNA reads TGTGCCAGTAGTATCTGGGGACTAGCGGGAGAAGATACGCAGTATTTT. It translates to CASSIWGLAGEDTQYF.

The chain links TRBV15 to TRBJ2-5; possibly TRBD2 for D (5 bases). CDR1 LNHNV and CDR2 YYDKDF come from the germline V gene (reference sequence). The germline V and J ends were trimmed by 5 bases and 5 bases, with 15 bases remaining between them. This CDR3 has 14 residues. CDR3 in DNA: TGTGCCACCAGCGGAAGGTATACGGGGGAGACCCAGTACTTC. It encodes CATSGRYTGETQYF.

V is TRBV18 and J is TRBJ2-7, with D possibly TRBD1 on 5 matching bases. V was pared by 6 bases and J by 0 bases, with 18 bases between. CDR1 is KGHSH and CDR2 is LQKENI in the germline V gene. The CDR3 extends over 16 amino acids. The CDR3 DNA reads TGTGCCAGCTCGCCAGTAGCAGGGCTCGGCTCCTACGAGCAGTACTTC. Residues: CASSPVAGLGSYEQYF.

This clone was picked up many times. V and J are TRBV5-1 and TRBJ2-7; TRBD1 agrees at 7 bases. CDR3 size: 14 residues. Trimming took 4 bases from V and 2 from J; bases not matched to a gene: 6. Germline loops: CDR1 SGHRS, CDR2 YFSETQ. CDR3 nucleotide sequence: TGCGCCAGCAGCCCATCCGGGACAGCCTACGAGCAGTACTTC. Protein product: CASSPSGTAYEQYF. The variable domain in full, completed from reference TRBV5-1 and TRBJ2-7, reads KAGVTQTPRYLIKTRGQQVTLSCSPISGHRSVSWYQQTPGQGLQFLFEYFSETQRNKGNFPGRFSGRQFSNSRSEMNVSTLELGDSALYLCASSPSGTAYEQYFGPGTRLTVT.

The chain has TRBV10-2 and TRBJ2-3; no firm D call. This CDR3 comprises 14 residues. Trimming cost V 7 bases and J 6 bases, with 17 bases left between them. The germline CDR1 and CDR2 sequences are WSHSY and SAAADI. The CDR3 nucleotides are TGCGCCAGCAAGGTAGACTCCACCCCGGATACGCAGTATTTT. Translating it yields CASKVDSTPDTQYF.

The rearrangement uses TRBV4-3 and TRBJ1-2, with D maybe TRBD1 (5 bases). The CDR3 sequence is 15 residues long. Trimming cost V 2 bases and J 3 bases, with 13 bases left between them. Germline V gives CDR1 LGHNA, CDR2 YSLEER. CDR3 protein: CASSQQIDSHYGYTF. In nucleotides, the CDR3 is TGCGCCAGCAGCCAACAAATCGACAGCCACTATGGCTACACCTTC.

This clone turned up a few times. The chain has TRBV7-9 and TRBJ2-2, with a weak D call TRBD2 (5 bases). Between the trimmed V and J ends, which lost 6 bases and 8 bases, there was a span of 19 bases. This CDR3 spans 15 amino acids. CDR1 is SEHNR, CDR2 FQNEAQ, per germline (reference sequence). The CDR3 DNA follows: TGTGCCAGCAGGTCCAGGACTCTCCTGGGGGGGGAGCTGTTTTTT. This translates into CASRSRTLLGGELFF. Full variable domain (missing parts from reference TRBV7-9 and TRBJ2-2): DTGVSQNPRHKITKRGQNVTFRCDPISEHNRLYWYRQTLGQGPEFLTYFQNEAQLEKSRLLSDRFSAERPKGSFSTLEIQRTEQGDSAMYLCASRSRTLLGGELFFGEGSRLTVL.

The chain is built from TRBV20-1 and TRBJ2-3; D is unresolved. Germline CDR1 DFQATT, CDR2 SNEGSKA (reference sequence). CDR3 length: 14 amino acids. Trimming shortened V by 3 bases and J by 0 bases, and 10 bases separated the two germline ends. The CDR3: CSASEQSSTDTQYF. The CDR3 DNA is TGCAGTGCTAGTGAGCAGTCTAGCACAGATACGCAGTATTTT.

The CDR3 sequence: CASSERRLSGTDTQYF. The CDR3 DNA follows: TGTGCCAGCAGCGAAAGGAGGTTGTCTGGCACAGATACGCAGTATTTT. The chain links TRBV21-1 to TRBJ2-3; TRBD2, the table's D call, was not compared with the DNA. TRBV21-1 is recorded as a pseudogene. This CDR3 contains 16 residues.

The chain links TRBV12-3 or TRBV12-4 to TRBJ1-1; D is perhaps TRBD1 (5 bases). The CDR3 totals 11 residues. V lost 4 bases, J lost 10 bases, and 10 bases lay in between. Written as DNA, the CDR3 is TGTGCCAGCAGTTCGTTGGGGGGAGCTTTCTTT. Translation gives CASSSLGGAFF.

This clone was detected a few times. The CDR3 nucleotides read TGTGCCAGCAGTCGATCTAGCGGGAGGGCCCAAGAGACCCAGTACTTC. Its protein is CASSRSSGRAQETQYF. The rearrangement uses TRBV27 and TRBJ2-5, with 12 bases matching TRBD2. The CDR3 runs to 16 residues. Trimming removed 5 bases from V and 1 base from J; junction bases left unmatched: 5. Germline lookup yields CDR1 MNHEY and CDR2 SMNVEV (reference sequence).

This clone was detected a few times. The J gene is TRBJ2-1, the V gene TRBV27, with 7 bases matching TRBD2. Germline CDR1 and CDR2: MNHEY and SMNVEV (reference sequence). Trimming removed 5 bases from V and 6 bases from J; junction bases left unmatched: 7. CDR3 length: 14 residues. CDR3 in amino acids: CASSPGTTRNEQFF. Written as DNA, the CDR3 is TGTGCCAGCAGTCCCGGGACTACCCGCAATGAGCAGTTCTTC.

The rearrangement uses TRBV5-1 and TRBJ2-3; the D is unclear. V was cut by 5 bases and J by 0 bases, with 16 bases left in between. CDR3 length equals 16 residues. Germline V CDR1 and CDR2: SGHRS, YFSETQ. CDR3 amino acids: CASSYEASASTDTQYF. In DNA form, the CDR3 reads TGCGCCAGCAGTTATGAAGCGAGTGCTAGCACAGATACGCAGTATTTT.

This clone was observed a handful of times. CDR3 coding DNA: TGTGCCAGCAGCCGGGACAGTTCCGGGGATCAGCCCCAGCATTTT. Its protein is CASSRDSSGDQPQHF. The J gene is TRBJ1-5, the V gene TRBV3-1 (or the pseudogene TRBV3-2); 7 nucleotides line up with TRBD1. J was trimmed by 5 bases and V by 4 bases; bases with no gene match: 8. This CDR3 has 15 residues. Germline values: CDR1 LGHDT, CDR2 YNNKEL (reference sequence).

This clone was found a few times. CDR3 sequence (DNA): TGTGCCAGTGGGGACAGGGACACCGGGGAGCTGTTTTTT. Translating it yields CASGDRDTGELFF. The J gene is TRBJ2-2, the V gene TRBV19, with 9 bases that match TRBD1. Germline lookup yields CDR1 LNHDA and CDR2 SQIVND (reference sequence). After removal of 8 bases from V and 3 bases from J, the junction contained 1 base not matched to a gene. CDR3 length: 13 amino acids. The variable domain in full, completed from reference TRBV19 and TRBJ2-2, reads DGGITQSPKYLFRKEGQNVTLSCEQNLNHDAMYWYRQDPGQGLRLIYYSQIVNDFQKGDIAEGYSVSREKKESFPLTVTSAQKNPTAFYLCASGDRDTGELFFGEGSRLTVL.

The chain employs TRBV28 and TRBJ2-1; 12 positions agree with TRBD1. V lost 11 bases to trimming and J lost 8 bases; unmatched junction nucleotides: 10. Per the germline V gene, CDR1 is MDHEN and CDR2 is SYDVKM. The CDR3 contains 14 residues. DNA for the CDR3: TGTGCCGGCCGGGACAGGGGGCGGTCGGATGAGCAGTTCTTC. It yields the protein CAGRDRGRSDEQFF.

The chain joins TRBV2 to TRBJ2-1, with TRBD2 matching 16 bases. Germline V gene lookup returns CDR1 SNHLY and CDR2 FYNNEI. The J segment lost 4 bases and the V segment lost 6 bases, leaving 12 bases of the junction unmatched. The CDR3 covers 19 residues. The CDR3 sequence: CASRDSGTSGRAGYNEQFF. The CDR3 DNA sequence: TGTGCCAGCAGAGATTCCGGGACTAGCGGGAGGGCCGGGTACAATGAGCAGTTCTTC. The variable domain in full, with the rest retrieved from reference TRBV2 and TRBJ2-1, is EPEVTQTPSHQVTQMGQEVILRCVPISNHLYFYWYRQILGQKVEFLVSFYNNEISEKSEIFDDQFSVERPDGSNFTLKIRSTKLEDSAMYFCASRDSGTSGRAGYNEQFFGPGTRLTVL.

This clone was observed a few times. V is TRBV27 and J is TRBJ2-7; D perhaps matches TRBD2 (6 bases). Germline-derived CDR1 and CDR2 are MNHEY and SMNVEV (reference sequence). The CDR3 contains 15 residues. Between the trimmed V and J ends, which lost 5 bases and 2 bases, there was a span of 16 bases. CDR3 DNA: TGTGCCAGCAGTAGGGCTAGCGTGTCCACCTACGAGCAGTACTTC. Protein product: CASSRASVSTYEQYF.

This sequence joins TRBV6-1 and TRBJ2-7; possibly TRBD1 for D (6 bases). The CDR3 has 14 residues. Per germline, CDR1 MNHNS and CDR2 SASEGT. The V and J ends lost 5 bases and 3 bases respectively, with 14 bases between them. The CDR3 bases are TGTGCCAGCAGTCCCCGGGACACAGGCTACGAGCAGTACTTC. It yields the protein CASSPRDTGYEQYF.

The chain joins TRBV6-5 to TRBJ2-7; 7 bases are a match to TRBD2. Germline V gene data show CDR1 as MNHEY and CDR2 as SVGAGI. The CDR3 extends over 15 amino acids. The V gene end was trimmed by 2 bases and the J gene end by 2 bases; junction bases not matched to a gene: 6. CDR3 protein: CASSYVAGEPYEQYF. In DNA form, the CDR3 reads TGTGCCAGCAGTTACGTGGCGGGAGAACCCTACGAGCAGTACTTC.

This clone was recorded once. The chain joins TRBV2 to TRBJ2-7; TRBD2 matches at 7 bases. The trim removed 7 bases at V and 4 bases at J, leaving 10 bases unmatched. CDR1 and CDR2 from the germline V gene are SNHLY and FYNNEI. This CDR3 is built from 14 residues. CDR3 coding DNA: TGTGCCAGCAAAGGGAAACTAGCGATTTACGAGCAGTACTTC. It yields the protein CASKGKLAIYEQYF.

As regards this clone: The same CDR3 is also encoded by other DNA sequences in this sample. The gene calls are TRBV9 and TRBJ2-5; 7 positions match TRBD1. The V gene end was trimmed by 0 bases and the J gene end by 5 bases; junction bases not matched to a gene: 4. This CDR3 region has 14 residues. From germline, CDR1 is SGDLS and CDR2 YYNGEE. The CDR3 spells CASSVGPGQETQYF. CDR3 DNA sequence: TGTGCCAGCAGCGTAGGTCCGGGACAGGAGACCCAGTACTTC.

This clone was detected once. The chain joins TRBV28 to TRBJ2-3; perhaps TRBD1 as D (5 bases). CDR3 length: 16 residues. V lost 5 bases and J 3 bases, leaving 18 bases between the germline ends. The V gene's germline CDR1 is MDHEN and CDR2 SYDVKM. For the CDR3, the DNA is TGTGCCAGCAGTCTTATAAGGGGTTCAGGGACAGATACGCAGTATTTT. It translates to CASSLIRGSGTDTQYF.

CDR3 DNA sequence: TGCGCCAGCAGCCAAGAGGGATACAGGGGGCTCTCGGGGGCCAACGTCCTGACTTTC. This sequence encodes CASSQEGYRGLSGANVLTF. The chain uses TRBV4-1 and TRBJ2-6, with TRBD1 matching over 9 bases. Germline V CDR1 and CDR2: MGHRA, YSYEKL. Trimming removed 0 bases from V and 4 bases from J; junction bases left unmatched: 10. CDR3 length: 19 amino acids.

This clone showed up just a few times. This chain uses TRBV4-3 with TRBJ2-7, with a weak D call TRBD1 (5 bases). CDR1 is LGHNA, CDR2 YSLEER, per germline. Trimming removed 0 bases at V and 3 bases at J, with 12 bases between. This CDR3 has 15 residues. This chain's CDR3 is CASSQDAQASYEQYF. For the CDR3, the DNA is TGCGCCAGCAGCCAAGATGCACAGGCGAGCTACGAGCAGTACTTC.

The chain combines TRBV7-8 with TRBJ1-5; 8 nucleotides agree with TRBD1. After removal of 5 bases from V and 6 bases from J, the junction contained 6 bases not matched to a gene. This CDR3 is built from 14 residues. Per the germline V gene, CDR1 is SGHVS and CDR2 is FQNEAQ. CDR3 sequence: CASSPGQGFQPQHF. The CDR3 nucleotides are TGTGCCAGCAGCCCCGGACAGGGTTTTCAGCCCCAGCATTTT.

V is TRBV29-1 and J is TRBJ2-5; D is ambiguous. The ends were cut back, 7 bases at V and 7 bases at J, with 13 bases in the middle. Germline V lookup: CDR1 SQVTM, CDR2 ANQGSEA. This CDR3 has 11 amino acids. The CDR3 DNA sequence: TGCAGCGACCATCGAGTTGGGACCCAGTACTTC. Residues: CSDHRVGTQYF.

This chain uses TRBV2 with TRBJ1-4; no clear D gene. Trimming took off 6 bases at V and 0 bases at J, with 8 bases between the two ends. The V gene's germline CDR1 is SNHLY and CDR2 FYNNEI. This CDR3 is built from 14 residues. This CDR3 reads CASSQFATNEKLFF. The CDR3 DNA follows: TGTGCCAGCAGCCAGTTTGCAACTAATGAAAAACTGTTTTTT.

The J gene is TRBJ2-1, the V gene TRBV28, with D possibly TRBD2 on 5 matching bases. CDR1 is MDHEN, CDR2 SYDVKM, per germline. The CDR3 totals 16 residues. V was pared by 6 bases and J by 2 bases, with 17 bases between. CDR3 sequence reads: CASSTLGAGPYNEQFF. CDR3 nucleotide sequence: TGTGCCAGCAGCACTCTGGGTGCGGGTCCCTACAATGAGCAGTTCTTC. Full variable domain (missing parts from reference TRBV28 and TRBJ2-1): DVKVTQSSRYLVKRTGEKVFLECVQDMDHENMFWYRQDPGLGLRLIYFSYDVKMKEKGDIPEGYSVSREKKERFSLILESASTNQTSMYLCASSTLGAGPYNEQFFGPGTRLTVL.